The sample holds a few counts of the clone carrying this TCR beta chain. Its antigen remains unidentified. The data are from a study of identical twins. Findings and caveats of the study: Abundant cord blood beta clonotypes carried fewer insertions; memory repertoires showed none. Twin sharing of out-of-frame TCR alpha was underestimated by models in monozygotic pairs.

TCRdb ran MiXCR on the 5' RACE reads and lists one entry per CDR3 protein. In the table there are under 350,000 distinct CDR3 sequences, 7.5% to 9.5% of which are singletons. V gave up 1 base and J gave up 4 bases, with 10 bases separating them. CDR1 and CDR2 from the germline V gene are SNHLY and FYNNEI. CDR3 length: 14 amino acids. These data also featured in a second study, about yellow fever vaccine responses in identical twins. According to that study: Reportedly, twins' vaccine T cell responses looked partly convergent and partly personalized.

This chain uses TRBV2 with TRBJ2-5, with D perhaps assigned TRBD1 or TRBD2 (6 bases each). The clonotype originates from a woman between 18 and 30 years old in good health. The sequenced sample was CD8+ T cells sorted from blood. CDR3 sequence: CASSEVGGGETQYF. The CDR3 DNA sequence: TGTGCCAGCAGTGAAGTCGGGGGCGGAGAGACCCAGTACTTC.